This TCR beta chain comes out of a study of cytotoxic CD8 clonotypes in ibrutinib-treated CLL. This CDR3 is 13 amino acids long. V lost 1 base and J 6 bases, leaving 7 bases between the germline ends. In germline, CDR1 is MNHNS, CDR2 SASEGT. Profiling relied on immunoSEQ multiplex PCR, and the TCRdb table lists in-frame clones only, not all of them. The profile shows around 50,000 clones, about 57% of them singletons. The specimen was PBMCs, collected after 24 months of ibrutinib treatment. The source is a human donor with chronic lymphocytic leukemia. This chain connects TRBV6-1 to TRBJ1-5; D not resolved. CDR3 sequence (DNA): TGTGCCAGCAGTGAAGTCGTGAGTCAGCCCCAGCATTTT. Residues: CASSEVVSQPQHF.